The 2 T cell receptor beta chains listed next were all sequenced from one sample in a study of T cells after yellow fever vaccination. TCRdb reprocessed the 5' RACE reads via MiXCR and lists one record per CDR3 protein. The sample includes approximately 510,000 distinct CDR3 sequences, around a fifth seen only once; the top ten take around 17%. The sample was PBMCs, taken 21 days after the first yellow fever vaccination. The receptors originated from a man aged 18-30 years who received the YFV17D yellow fever vaccine.

This clonotype was counted only a few times. This chain joins TRBV20-1 and TRBJ2-1; the match to TRBD2 covers 11 bases. The germline V gene encodes CDR1 DFQATT and CDR2 SNEGSKA (reference sequence). This CDR3 spans 16 amino acids. With 0 bases clipped from V and 10 bases from J, the junction kept 11 bases outside the gene matches. The CDR3 DNA reads as TGCAGTGCTAGAGACCCAACCGGGACTAGCGGATCCGAGCAGTTCTTC. Its protein is CSARDPTGTSGSEQFF.

The chain is built from TRBV10-2 and TRBJ2-7; 11 bases map to TRBD1. The V and J ends lost 6 bases and 2 bases, in that order; junction bases with no gene match: 3. This CDR3 has 14 residues. CDR1 is WSHSY, CDR2 SAAADI, per germline. CDR3 DNA sequence: TGCGCCAGCAGGGGGACAGGGGGTCCCTACGAGCAGTACTTC. It encodes CASRGTGGPYEQYF.